This T cell receptor beta chain is from a study of OX40 agonist ivuxolimab in advanced cancers. About the research overall: Anti-PD-1, anti-PD-L1 or anti-CTLA-4 therapy given earlier was allowed, and about 38% had some. Patients achieving partial responses numbered three: one hepatocellular carcinoma case and two cutaneous melanoma cases.

Trimming stripped 4 bases from V and 8 bases from J, with 14 bases between. Germline CDR1 reads MDHEN; CDR2 reads SYDVKM. CDR3 length equals 13 residues. Produced via immunoSEQ multiplex PCR; TCRdb's table is partial and in-frame only. The table has tens of thousands of clones, roughly 88% seen once. This TCR was sampled from an adult with an advanced solid tumor such as melanoma, head and neck, liver or kidney cancer. The input for sequencing was CD4+ or CD8+ T cells sorted from blood, taken in a trial of the OX40 agonist ivuxolimab. The J gene is TRBJ1-2, the V gene TRBV28, with D perhaps TRBD1 (5 bases). The CDR3 nucleotides read TGTGCCAGCAGTTGGGAAGGGACGAACGGCTACACCTTC. Its translation is CASSWEGTNGYTF.